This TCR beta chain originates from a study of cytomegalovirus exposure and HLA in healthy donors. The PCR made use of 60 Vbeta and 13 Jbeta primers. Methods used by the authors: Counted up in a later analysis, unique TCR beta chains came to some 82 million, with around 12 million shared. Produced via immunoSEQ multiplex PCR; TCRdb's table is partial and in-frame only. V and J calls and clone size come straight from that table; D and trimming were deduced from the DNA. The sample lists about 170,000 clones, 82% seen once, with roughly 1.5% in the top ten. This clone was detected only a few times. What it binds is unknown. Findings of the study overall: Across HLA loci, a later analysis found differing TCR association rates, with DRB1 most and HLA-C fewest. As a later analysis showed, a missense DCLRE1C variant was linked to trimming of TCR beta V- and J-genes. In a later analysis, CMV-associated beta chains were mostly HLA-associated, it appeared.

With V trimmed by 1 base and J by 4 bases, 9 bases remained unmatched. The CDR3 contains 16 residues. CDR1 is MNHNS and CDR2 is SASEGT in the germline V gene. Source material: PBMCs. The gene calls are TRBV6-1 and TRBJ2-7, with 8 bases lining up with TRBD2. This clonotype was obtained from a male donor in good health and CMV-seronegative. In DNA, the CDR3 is TGTGCCAGCAGTGAAGAGGCGGGAGGAGGATGGTACGAGCAGTACTTC. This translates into CASSEEAGGGWYEQYF.